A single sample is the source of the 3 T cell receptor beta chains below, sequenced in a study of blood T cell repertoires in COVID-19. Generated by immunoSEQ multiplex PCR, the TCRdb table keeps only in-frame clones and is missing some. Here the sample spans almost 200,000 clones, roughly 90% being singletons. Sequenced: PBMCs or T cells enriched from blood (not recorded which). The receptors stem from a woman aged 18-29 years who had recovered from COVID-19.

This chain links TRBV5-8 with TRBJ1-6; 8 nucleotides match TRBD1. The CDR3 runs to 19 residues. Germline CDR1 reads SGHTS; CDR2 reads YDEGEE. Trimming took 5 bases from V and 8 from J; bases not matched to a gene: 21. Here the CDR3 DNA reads TGTGCCAGCAGACAGAAGAGGACAGGGATATCTTCGTCGGATTCACCCCTCCACTTT. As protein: CASRQKRTGISSSDSPLHF.

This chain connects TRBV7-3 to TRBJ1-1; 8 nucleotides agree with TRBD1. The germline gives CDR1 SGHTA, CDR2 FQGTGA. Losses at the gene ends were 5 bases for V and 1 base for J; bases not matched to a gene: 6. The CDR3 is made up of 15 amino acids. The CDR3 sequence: CASSPSGGSNTEAFF. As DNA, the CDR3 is TGTGCCAGCAGCCCATCAGGGGGCTCGAACACTGAAGCTTTCTTT.

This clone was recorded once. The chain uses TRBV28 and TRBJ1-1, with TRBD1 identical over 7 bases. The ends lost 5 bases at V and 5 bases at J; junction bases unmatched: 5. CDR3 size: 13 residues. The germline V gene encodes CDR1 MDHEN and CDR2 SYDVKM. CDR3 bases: TGTGCCAGCAGTAAACAGGGGTGGACTGAAGCTTTCTTT. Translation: CASSKQGWTEAFF.